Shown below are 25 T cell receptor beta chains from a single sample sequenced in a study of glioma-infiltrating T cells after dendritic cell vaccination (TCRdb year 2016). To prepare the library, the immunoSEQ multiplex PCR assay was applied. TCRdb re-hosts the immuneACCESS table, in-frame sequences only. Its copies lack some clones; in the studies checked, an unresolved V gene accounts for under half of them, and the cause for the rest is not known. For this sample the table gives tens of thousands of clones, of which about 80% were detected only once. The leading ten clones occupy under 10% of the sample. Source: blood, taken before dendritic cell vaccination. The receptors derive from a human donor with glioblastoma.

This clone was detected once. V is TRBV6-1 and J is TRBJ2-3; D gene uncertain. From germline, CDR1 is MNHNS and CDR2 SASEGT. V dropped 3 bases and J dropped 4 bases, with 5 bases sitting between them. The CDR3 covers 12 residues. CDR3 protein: CASSDNSDTQYF. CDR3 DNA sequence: TGTGCCAGCAGTGACAACTCAGATACGCAGTATTTT.

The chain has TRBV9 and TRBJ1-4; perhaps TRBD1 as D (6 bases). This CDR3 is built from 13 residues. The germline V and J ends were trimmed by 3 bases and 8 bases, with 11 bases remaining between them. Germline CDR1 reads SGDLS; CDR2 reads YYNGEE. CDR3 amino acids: CASSGGGGEKLFF. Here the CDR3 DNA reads TGTGCCAGCAGCGGGGGAGGGGGAGAAAAACTGTTTTTT.

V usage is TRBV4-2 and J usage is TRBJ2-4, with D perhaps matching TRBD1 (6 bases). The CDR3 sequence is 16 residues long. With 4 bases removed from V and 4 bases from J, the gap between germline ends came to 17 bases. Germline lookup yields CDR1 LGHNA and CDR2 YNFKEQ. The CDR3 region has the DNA TGTGCCAGCAGCCGCGATGAGGGGGAGATGAAAAACATTCAGTACTTC. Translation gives CASSRDEGEMKNIQYF.

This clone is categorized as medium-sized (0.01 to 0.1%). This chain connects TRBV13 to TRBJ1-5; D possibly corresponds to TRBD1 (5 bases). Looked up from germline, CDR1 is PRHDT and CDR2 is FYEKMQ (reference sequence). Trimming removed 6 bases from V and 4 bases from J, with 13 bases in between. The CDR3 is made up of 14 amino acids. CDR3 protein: CASRQSDSNQPQHF. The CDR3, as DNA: TGTGCCAGCAGGCAAAGCGACAGTAATCAGCCCCAGCATTTT.

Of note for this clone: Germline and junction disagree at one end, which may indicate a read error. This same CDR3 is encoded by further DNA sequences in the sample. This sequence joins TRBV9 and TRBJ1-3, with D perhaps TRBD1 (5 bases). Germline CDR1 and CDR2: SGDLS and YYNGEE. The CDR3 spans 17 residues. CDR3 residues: CASSVALQGAGGNTIYF. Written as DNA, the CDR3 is TGTGCCAGTAGCGTAGCTTTGCAAGGGGCAGGAGGAAACACCATATATTTT.

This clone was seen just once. This chain's CDR3 is CASRSGQGYEQYF. The CDR3 DNA sequence: TGTGCCAGCAGATCAGGACAGGGCTACGAGCAGTACTTC. The chain carries TRBV28 and TRBJ2-7; 8 bases agree with TRBD1. This CDR3 comprises 13 residues. The J segment lost 3 bases and the V segment lost 6 bases, leaving 4 bases of the junction unmatched. Germline V gene lookup returns CDR1 MDHEN and CDR2 SYDVKM.

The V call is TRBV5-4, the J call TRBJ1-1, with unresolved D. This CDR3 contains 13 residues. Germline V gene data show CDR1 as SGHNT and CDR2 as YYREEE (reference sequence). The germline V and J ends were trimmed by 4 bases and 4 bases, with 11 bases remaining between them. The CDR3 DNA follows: TGTGCCAGCAGCCGACCTGGGAGCACTGAAGCTTTCTTT. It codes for CASSRPGSTEAFF. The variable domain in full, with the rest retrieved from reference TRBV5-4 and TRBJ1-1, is ETGVTQSPTHLIKTRGQQVTLRCSSQSGHNTVSWYQQALGQGPQFIFQYYREEENGRGNFPPRFSGLQFPNYSSELNVNALELDDSALYLCASSRPGSTEAFFGQGTRLTVV.

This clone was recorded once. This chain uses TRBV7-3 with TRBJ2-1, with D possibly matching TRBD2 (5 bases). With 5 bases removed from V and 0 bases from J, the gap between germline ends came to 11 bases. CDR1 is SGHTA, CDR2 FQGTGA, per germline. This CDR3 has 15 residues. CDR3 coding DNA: TGTGCCAGCAGCCCGAGGACTGGCTCCTACAATGAGCAGTTCTTC. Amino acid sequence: CASSPRTGSYNEQFF.

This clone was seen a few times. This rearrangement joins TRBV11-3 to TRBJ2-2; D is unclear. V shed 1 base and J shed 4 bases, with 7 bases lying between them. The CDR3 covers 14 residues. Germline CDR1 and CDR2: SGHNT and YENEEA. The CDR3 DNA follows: TGTGCCAGCAGCTTAGCAAGGAGCACCGGGGAGCTGTTTTTT. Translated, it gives CASSLARSTGELFF.

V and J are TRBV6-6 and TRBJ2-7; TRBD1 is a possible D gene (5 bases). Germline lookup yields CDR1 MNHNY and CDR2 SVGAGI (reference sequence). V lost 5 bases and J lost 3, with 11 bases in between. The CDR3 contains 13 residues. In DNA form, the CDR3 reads TGTGCCAGCAGTACTACGACAGTCTACGAGCAGTACTTC. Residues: CASSTTTVYEQYF.

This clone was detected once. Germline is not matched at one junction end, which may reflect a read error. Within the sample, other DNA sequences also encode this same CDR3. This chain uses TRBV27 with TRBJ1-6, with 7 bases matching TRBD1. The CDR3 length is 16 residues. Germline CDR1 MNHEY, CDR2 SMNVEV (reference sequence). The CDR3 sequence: CASSLSTGTNNSPLHF. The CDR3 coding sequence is TGTGCCAGCAGTTTATCGACAGGGACAAATAATTCCCCCCTCCACTTT.

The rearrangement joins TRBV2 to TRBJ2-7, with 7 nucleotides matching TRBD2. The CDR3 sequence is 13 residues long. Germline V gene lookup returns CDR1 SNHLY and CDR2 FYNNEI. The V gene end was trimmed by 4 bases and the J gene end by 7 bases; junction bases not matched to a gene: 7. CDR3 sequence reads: CASSGGGLREQYF. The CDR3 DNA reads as TGTGCCAGCAGTGGGGGGGGACTGCGGGAGCAGTACTTC.

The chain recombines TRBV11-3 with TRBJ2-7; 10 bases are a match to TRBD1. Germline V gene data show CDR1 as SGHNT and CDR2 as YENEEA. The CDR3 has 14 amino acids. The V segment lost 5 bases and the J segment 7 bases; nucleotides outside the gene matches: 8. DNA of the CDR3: TGTGCCAGCAGCCGTCGACAGGGGGCAGGGGAGCAGTACTTC. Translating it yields CASSRRQGAGEQYF. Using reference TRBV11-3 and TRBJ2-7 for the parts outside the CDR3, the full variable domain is EAGVVQSPRYKIIEKKQPVAFWCNPISGHNTLYWYLQNLGQGPELLIRYENEEAVDDSQLPKDRFSAERLKGVDSTLKIQPAELGDSAVYLCASSRRQGAGEQYFGPGTRLTVT.

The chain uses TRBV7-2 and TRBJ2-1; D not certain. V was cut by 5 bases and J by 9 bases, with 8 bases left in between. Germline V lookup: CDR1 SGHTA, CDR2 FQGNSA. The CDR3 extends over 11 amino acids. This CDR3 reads CASSENGEQFF. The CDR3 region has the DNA TGTGCCAGCAGCGAAAACGGTGAGCAGTTCTTC.

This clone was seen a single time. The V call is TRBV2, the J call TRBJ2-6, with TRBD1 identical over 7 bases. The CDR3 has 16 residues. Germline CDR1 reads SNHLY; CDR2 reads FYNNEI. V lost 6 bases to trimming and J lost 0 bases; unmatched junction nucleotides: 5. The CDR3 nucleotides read TGTGCCAGCAGAGGACAGGTTATCTCTGGGGCCAACGTCCTGACTTTC. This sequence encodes CASRGQVISGANVLTF. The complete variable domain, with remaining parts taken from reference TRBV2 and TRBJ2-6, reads EPEVTQTPSHQVTQMGQEVILRCVPISNHLYFYWYRQILGQKVEFLVSFYNNEISEKSEIFDDQFSVERPDGSNFTLKIRSTKLEDSAMYFCASRGQVISGANVLTFGAGSRLTVL.

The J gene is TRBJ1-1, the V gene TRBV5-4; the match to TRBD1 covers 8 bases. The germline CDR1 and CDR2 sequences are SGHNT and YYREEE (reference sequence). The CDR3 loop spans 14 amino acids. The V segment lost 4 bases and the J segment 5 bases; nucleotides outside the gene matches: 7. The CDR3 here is CASSLRTGQTEAFF. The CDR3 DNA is TGTGCCAGCAGCCTACGGACAGGGCAAACTGAAGCTTTCTTT.

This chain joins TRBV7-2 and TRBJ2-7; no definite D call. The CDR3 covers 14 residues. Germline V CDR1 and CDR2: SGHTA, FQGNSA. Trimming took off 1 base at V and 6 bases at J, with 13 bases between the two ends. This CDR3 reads CASSLVGKPGEQYF. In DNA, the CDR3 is TGTGCCAGCAGCTTAGTCGGTAAGCCAGGCGAGCAGTACTTC. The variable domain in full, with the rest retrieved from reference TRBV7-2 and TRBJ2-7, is GAGVSQSPSNKVTEKGKDVELRCDPISGHTALYWYRQSLGQGLEFLIYFQGNSAPDKSGLPSDRFSAERTGGSVSTLTIQRTQQEDSAVYLCASSLVGKPGEQYFGPGTRLTVT.

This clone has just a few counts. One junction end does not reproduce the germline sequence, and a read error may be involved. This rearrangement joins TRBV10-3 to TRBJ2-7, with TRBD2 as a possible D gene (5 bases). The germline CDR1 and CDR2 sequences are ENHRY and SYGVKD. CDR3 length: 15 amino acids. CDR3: CASSYSAGRRFEQYF. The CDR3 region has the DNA TGTGCCAGCAGTTACTCAGCTGGGAGAAGATTCGAGCAGTACTTC.

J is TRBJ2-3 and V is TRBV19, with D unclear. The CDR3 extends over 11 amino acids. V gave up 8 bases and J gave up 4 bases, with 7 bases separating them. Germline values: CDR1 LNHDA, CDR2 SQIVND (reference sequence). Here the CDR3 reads CASEVADTQYF. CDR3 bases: TGTGCCAGTGAGGTTGCAGATACGCAGTATTTT.

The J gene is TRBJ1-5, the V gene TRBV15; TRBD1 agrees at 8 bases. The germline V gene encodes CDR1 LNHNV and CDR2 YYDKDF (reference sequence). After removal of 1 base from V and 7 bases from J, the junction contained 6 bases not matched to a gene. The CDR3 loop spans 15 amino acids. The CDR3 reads CATSRGTGTRQPQHF. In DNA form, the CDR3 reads TGTGCCACCAGCAGAGGGACAGGGACTCGCCAGCCCCAGCATTTT.

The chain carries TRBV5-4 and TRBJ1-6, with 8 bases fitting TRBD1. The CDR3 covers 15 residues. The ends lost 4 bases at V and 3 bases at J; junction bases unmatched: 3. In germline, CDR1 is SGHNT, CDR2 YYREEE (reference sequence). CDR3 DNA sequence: TGTGCCAGCAGCCGGACAGGGATCTATAATTCACCCCTCCACTTT. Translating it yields CASSRTGIYNSPLHF.

CDR3 sequence reads: CASSPLGGGTDTQYF. CDR3 DNA: TGTGCCAGCAGCCCCCTGGGCGGGGGGACAGATACGCAGTATTTT. The chain employs TRBV7-3 and TRBJ2-3; the match to TRBD2 covers 8 bases. This CDR3 contains 15 residues. Germline CDR1 reads SGHTA; CDR2 reads FQGTGA. Germline trimming cut 5 bases from V and 3 bases from J; bases unmatched to any gene: 7.

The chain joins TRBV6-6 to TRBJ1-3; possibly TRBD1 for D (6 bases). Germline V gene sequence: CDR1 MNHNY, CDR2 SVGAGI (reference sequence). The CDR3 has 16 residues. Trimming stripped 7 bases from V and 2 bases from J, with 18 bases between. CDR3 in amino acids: CASTPGWGQAGNTIYF. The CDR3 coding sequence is TGTGCCAGCACCCCCGGCTGGGGGCAAGCTGGAAACACCATATATTTT.

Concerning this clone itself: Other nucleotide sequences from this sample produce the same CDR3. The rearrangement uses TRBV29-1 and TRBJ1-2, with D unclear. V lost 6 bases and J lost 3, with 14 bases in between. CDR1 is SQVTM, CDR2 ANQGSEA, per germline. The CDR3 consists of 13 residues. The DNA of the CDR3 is TGCAGCGTCGAGACGGGGATAGACTATGGCTACACCTTC. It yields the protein CSVETGIDYGYTF.

The CDR3 bases are TGCGCCAGCAGCCCCTCCTACGCTCTAGCGGGGGGCCGTTACGAGCAGTACTTC. Its protein product is CASSPSYALAGGRYEQYF. V gene TRBV4-3 combines with J gene TRBJ2-7, with 11 bases lining up with TRBD2. The CDR3 has 18 residues. The V gene end was trimmed by 4 bases and the J gene end by 4 bases; junction bases not matched to a gene: 15. From germline, CDR1 is LGHNA and CDR2 YSLEER.